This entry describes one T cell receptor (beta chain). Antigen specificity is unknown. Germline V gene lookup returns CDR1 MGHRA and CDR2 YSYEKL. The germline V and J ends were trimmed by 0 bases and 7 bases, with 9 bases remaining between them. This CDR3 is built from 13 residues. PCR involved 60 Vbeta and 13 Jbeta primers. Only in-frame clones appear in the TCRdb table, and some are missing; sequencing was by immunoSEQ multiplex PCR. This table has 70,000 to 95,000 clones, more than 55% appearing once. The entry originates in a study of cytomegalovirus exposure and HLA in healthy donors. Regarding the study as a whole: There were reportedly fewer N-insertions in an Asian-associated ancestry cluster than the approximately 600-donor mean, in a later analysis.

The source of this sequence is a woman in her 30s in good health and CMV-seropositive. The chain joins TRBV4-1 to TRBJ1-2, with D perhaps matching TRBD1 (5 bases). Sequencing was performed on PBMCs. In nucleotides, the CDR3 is TGCGCCAGCAGCCAAGACCAGGGAGGTGGCTACACCTTC. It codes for CASSQDQGGGYTF.